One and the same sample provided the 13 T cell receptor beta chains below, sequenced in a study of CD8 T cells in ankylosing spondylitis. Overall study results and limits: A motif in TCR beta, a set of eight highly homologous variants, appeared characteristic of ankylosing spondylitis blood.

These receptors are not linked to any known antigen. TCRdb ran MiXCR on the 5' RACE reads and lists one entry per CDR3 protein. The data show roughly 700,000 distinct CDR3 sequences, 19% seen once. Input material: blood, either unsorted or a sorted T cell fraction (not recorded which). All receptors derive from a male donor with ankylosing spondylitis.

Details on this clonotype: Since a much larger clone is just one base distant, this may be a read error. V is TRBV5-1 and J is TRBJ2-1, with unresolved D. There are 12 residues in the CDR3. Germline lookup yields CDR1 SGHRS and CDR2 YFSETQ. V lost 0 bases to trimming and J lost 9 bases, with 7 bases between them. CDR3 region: CASSLVEIEQFF. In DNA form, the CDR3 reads TGCGCCAGCAGCTTGGTGGAGATTGAGCAGTTCTTC.

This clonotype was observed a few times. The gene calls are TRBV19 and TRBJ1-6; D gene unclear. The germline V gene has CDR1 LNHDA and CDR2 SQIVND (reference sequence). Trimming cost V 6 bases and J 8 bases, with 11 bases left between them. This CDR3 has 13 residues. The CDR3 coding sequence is TGTGCCAGTAGCCGCAGCAACGATTCACCCCTCCACTTT. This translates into CASSRSNDSPLHF.

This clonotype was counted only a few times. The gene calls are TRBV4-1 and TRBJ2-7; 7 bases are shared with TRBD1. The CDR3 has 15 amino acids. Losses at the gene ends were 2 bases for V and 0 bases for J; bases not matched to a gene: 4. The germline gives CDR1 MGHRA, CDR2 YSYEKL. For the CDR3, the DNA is TGCGCCAGCAGCCAATTGACAGGGACCTCCTACGAGCAGTACTTC. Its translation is CASSQLTGTSYEQYF.

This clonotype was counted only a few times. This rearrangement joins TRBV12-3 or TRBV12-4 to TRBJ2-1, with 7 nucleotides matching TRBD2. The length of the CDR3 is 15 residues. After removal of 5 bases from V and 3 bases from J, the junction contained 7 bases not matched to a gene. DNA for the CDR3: TGTGCCAGCAGTACGACTAGCCCTATCTACAATGAGCAGTTCTTC. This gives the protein CASSTTSPIYNEQFF.

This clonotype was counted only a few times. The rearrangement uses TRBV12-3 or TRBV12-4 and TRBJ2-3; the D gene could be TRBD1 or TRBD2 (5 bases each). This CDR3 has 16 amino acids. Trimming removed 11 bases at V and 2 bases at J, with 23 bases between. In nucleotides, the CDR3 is TGTGCCTCCGAAGGCCCCGGGGCAACCATCACAGATACGCAGTATTTT. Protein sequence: CASEGPGATITDTQYF.

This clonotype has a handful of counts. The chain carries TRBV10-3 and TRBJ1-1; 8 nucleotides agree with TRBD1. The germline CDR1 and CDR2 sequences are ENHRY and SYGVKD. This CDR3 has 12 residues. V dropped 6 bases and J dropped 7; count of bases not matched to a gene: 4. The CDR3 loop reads CAISGQGGEAFF. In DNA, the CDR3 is TGTGCCATCAGCGGACAGGGTGGTGAAGCTTTCTTT.

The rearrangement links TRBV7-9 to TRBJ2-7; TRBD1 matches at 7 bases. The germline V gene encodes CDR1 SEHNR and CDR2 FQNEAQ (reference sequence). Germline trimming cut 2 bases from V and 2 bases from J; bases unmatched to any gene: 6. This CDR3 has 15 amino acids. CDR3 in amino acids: CASSLWGTETYEQYF. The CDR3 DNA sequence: TGTGCCAGCAGCTTATGGGGGACAGAGACCTACGAGCAGTACTTC.

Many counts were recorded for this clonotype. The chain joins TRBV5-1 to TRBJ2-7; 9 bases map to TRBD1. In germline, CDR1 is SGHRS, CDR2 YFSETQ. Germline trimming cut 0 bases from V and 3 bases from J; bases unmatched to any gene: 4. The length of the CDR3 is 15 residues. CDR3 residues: CASSLVGTGSYEQYF. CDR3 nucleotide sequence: TGCGCCAGCAGCTTGGTTGGGACAGGGAGCTACGAGCAGTACTTC.

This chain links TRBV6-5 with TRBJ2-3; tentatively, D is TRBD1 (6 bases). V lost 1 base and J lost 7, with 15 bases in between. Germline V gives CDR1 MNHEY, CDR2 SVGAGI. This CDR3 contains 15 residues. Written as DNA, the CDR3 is TGTGCCAGCAGTTACTACGGACAGAGGTTCCATACGCAGTATTTT. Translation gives CASSYYGQRFHTQYF.

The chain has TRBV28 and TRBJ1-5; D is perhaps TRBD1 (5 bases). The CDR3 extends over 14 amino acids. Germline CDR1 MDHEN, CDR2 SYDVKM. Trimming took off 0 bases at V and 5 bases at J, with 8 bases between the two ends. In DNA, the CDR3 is TGTGCCAGCAGTTTATGGGGGGGGGATCAGCCCCAGCATTTT. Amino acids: CASSLWGGDQPQHF.

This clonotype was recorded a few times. The CDR3 DNA reads as TGTGCCAGCAGCCCCGGGACTAAGAAATACAATGAGCAGTTCTTC. Translating gives CASSPGTKKYNEQFF. This rearrangement joins TRBV11-2 to TRBJ2-1, with 7 nucleotides matching TRBD2. From germline, CDR1 is SGHAT and CDR2 FQNNGV. The V segment lost 5 bases and the J segment 4 bases; nucleotides outside the gene matches: 8. The CDR3 has 15 amino acids. The full variable domain, in which reference TRBV11-2 and TRBJ2-1 provide the parts outside the CDR3, is EAGVAQSPRYKIIEKRQSVAFWCNPISGHATLYWYQQILGQGPKLLIQFQNNGVVDDSQLPKDRFSAERLKGVDSTLKIQPAKLEDSAVYLCASSPGTKKYNEQFFGPGTRLTVL.

CDR3 DNA: TGTGCCAGCAGTTCTAGCGGGGGACCCACAGATACGCAGTATTTT. Translated, it gives CASSSSGGPTDTQYF. The chain uses TRBV27 and TRBJ2-3; 10 bases are a match to TRBD2. Germline values: CDR1 MNHEY, CDR2 SMNVEV (reference sequence). The CDR3 has 15 amino acids. V trimming: 4 bases; J trimming: 2 bases; junction bases outside the gene matches: 3.

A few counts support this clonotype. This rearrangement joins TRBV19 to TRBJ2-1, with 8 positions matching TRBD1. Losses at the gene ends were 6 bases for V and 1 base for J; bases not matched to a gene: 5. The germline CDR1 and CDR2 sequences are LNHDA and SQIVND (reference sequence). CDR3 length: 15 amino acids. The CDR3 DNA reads TGTGCCAGTAGCCAACAGGGGGAGTCCTACAATGAGCAGTTCTTC. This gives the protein CASSQQGESYNEQFF.